These T cell receptor beta chains were read from a single sample in a study of blood T cell repertoires in COVID-19. Some clones are missing from TCRdb's copy, which holds only in-frame ones; the method was immunoSEQ multiplex PCR. The repertoire includes 650,000 to 800,000 clones, 75% to 90% of them detected once, and about 0.26% sits in the top ten. The sequenced sample was peripheral blood. The receptors stem from a woman aged 18 to 35 with acute or convalescent COVID-19. The CDR3 runs from the conserved cysteine through the conserved F or W.

v_call	j_call	cdr3_aa
TRBV7-2	TRBJ1-4	CASSILPHRGLEKLFF
TRBV28	TRBJ1-1	CASRTQGRLDTEAFF
TRBV2	TRBJ1-1	CASSGSRQGNTEAFF
TRBV24-1	TRBJ2-2	CATSDRQVDTGELFF
TRBV5-1	TRBJ2-7	CASSQGDNSQLRYEQYF
TRBV28	TRBJ1-1	CASSLGGVDRVGANTEAFF
TRBV4-1	TRBJ2-7	CASSRAPRGGILEQYF
TRBV30	TRBJ2-5	CAWSPGTSSVRSETQYF
TRBV9	TRBJ1-6	CASSDDRKVISPLHF
TRBV6-1	TRBJ2-2	CASSEGPNTGELFF
TRBV21-1	TRBJ1-5	CASSKGGRRYSNQPQHF
TRBV7-9	TRBJ1-3	CASSLIGDTIYF
TRBV30	TRBJ2-7	CAWRWDRGDEQYF
TRBV7-9	TRBJ1-1	CASSPYRDLNTEAFF
TRBV7-9	TRBJ2-7	CASSLTQDTIYEQYF
TRBV19	TRBJ1-2	CASSIKTDYGYTF
TRBV5-6	TRBJ2-3	CASSLKGRGPDTQYF
TRBV7-2	TRBJ2-1	CASSDRTSFDNEQFF
TRBV7-3	TRBJ2-1	CASSLQGSFVNEQFF
TRBV30	TRBJ2-5	CAWSSQRTSGGQETQYF
TRBV5-6	TRBJ1-2	CASSLGTGPYGYTF
TRBV27	TRBJ2-1	CASSLWRGIGNEQFF
TRBV2	TRBJ1-2	CASSDPGQGADGYTF
TRBV3-1/TRBV3-2	TRBJ1-2	CASSQVQGNGYTF
TRBV4-1	TRBJ2-7	CASSQGRTVLDEQYF
TRBV27	TRBJ1-5	CASSLGGYSNQPQHF
TRBV5-1	TRBJ2-3	CASSFSGGIDTQYF
TRBV6-2/TRBV6-3	TRBJ1-1	CASSDPGTGATEAFF
TRBV5-4	TRBJ1-2	CASSLGQGTYGYTF
TRBV28	TRBJ1-6	CASRWAALQSPLHF
TRBV9	TRBJ1-2	CASSLSRRQPYGYTF
TRBV5-1	TRBJ2-1	CASSSILAGAYNEQFF
TRBV21-1	TRBJ1-2	CASSNCGERGYGGYTF
TRBV6-1	TRBJ1-1	CASSEYPDSYTEAFF
TRBV18	TRBJ2-7	CASSPPGLPYEQYF
TRBV7-2	TRBJ2-2	CASSLSSGAKTGELFF
TRBV9	TRBJ1-2	CASSVGRDRGVYGYTF
TRBV3-1/TRBV3-2	TRBJ1-2	CASSPLAAPYGYTF
TRBV10-3	TRBJ1-1	CAISEFGTGLNTEAFF
TRBV6-5	TRBJ1-3	CASIAAGAGNTIYF
TRBV27	TRBJ2-1	CASSPWTAYNEQFF
TRBV6-5	TRBJ1-2	CASSSPGGAHGYTF
TRBV7-2	TRBJ2-7	CASSRTRSGGSSYEQYF
TRBV27	TRBJ1-1	CASSLYPGGGGTEAFF
TRBV9	TRBJ2-2	CASSNAGAGELFF